This T cell receptor (beta chain) was captured in a study of blood T cell repertoires in COVID-19. The CDR3 consists of 16 residues. Germline lookup yields CDR1 SEHNR and CDR2 FQNEAQ (reference sequence). Trimming cost V 1 base and J 5 bases, with 15 bases left between them. Sequencing used immunoSEQ multiplex PCR; TCRdb keeps in-frame clones, though not all of them. The sample holds some 160,000 clones, roughly four fifths seen once. The chain employs TRBV7-9 and TRBJ2-1; possible D gene TRBD2, 6 bases. The sample was peripheral blood. The sequence was obtained from a man between 65 and 85 years old with active or convalescent COVID-19. The CDR3: CASSLDSGVEDNEQFF. DNA for the CDR3: TGTGCCAGCAGCTTAGACTCGGGGGTGGAGGACAATGAGCAGTTCTTC.